This section outlines one TCR beta chain sequence together with its context. The table lists this clonotype with a few counts. The antigen this receptor binds is unknown. No clone much larger than this one lies a single base away; base qualities are absent. This record comes from a study of human T cells and chemical hapten exposure (dated by TCRdb to the early 2020s). A note on the overall study: For sensitization, 2% DPC in acetone was applied to an approximately 2 cm by approximately 2 cm area of upper inner arm skin. Libraries were pooled for sequencing, and per-sample TCR yields varied mainly because of small differences in library volumes within the pool. Most of the patients in the cohort were female, and the cohort covered alopecia areata with under or over 50% scalp involvement, alopecia totalis and alopecia universalis. Patch testing on the upper back used Finn chambers containing 0.01% DPC, with scoring done after 6 days according to International Contact Dermatitis Research Group standards. Weekly therapeutic DPC doses were additionally applied to the scalp of patients throughout the approximately 25-week study period. This study followed changes in the peripheral blood TCR repertoire in vivo during primary and secondary sensitization of alopecia patients to the hapten diphenylcyclopropenone (DPC). Blood samples were taken from patients before sensitization (week 0) and at 2, 6 and about 24 weeks after DPC sensitization. For TCR sequencing, blood came from 25 to 30 alopecia patients at anywhere from one to four time points (pre-sensitization, 2, 6 and 24 weeks). The study at large found these results: DPC sensitization did not change how many TCRs were above 1 in 1000 frequency, and no evidence was found of alterations in global repertoire structure. After repeated subsampling, changes were observed in the strength of the expansion versus patch-test correlation and in the threshold at which the correlation became significant. Compared with pre-sensitization or healthy control sets, expanded TCRs formed significantly more large CDR3 similarity clusters, which is consistent with antigen-driven responses. Because all patients had alopecia, a presumed autoimmune disease, the immune response of the patients might differ from that of healthy individuals. Patch test score was positively correlated with the number of PT1 expanded TCRs, with significance at thresholds 8, 16 and 32 but not at 4.

The germline V gene (reference sequence) specifies LGHDT as CDR1 and YNNKEL as CDR2. V is pared back by 5 bases and J by 3 bases, with 16 bases lying between the germline termini. The CDR3 goes from the cysteine to the phenylalanine over 15 residues. Just the 45-base CDR3 DNA is kept, in frame starting at base 1. The method behind the library was RACE. This sample was sequenced with a NextSeq 500. During library preparation, unique molecular identifiers were attached to individual cDNA molecules so that TCRs could be counted quantitatively and reproducibly. Each blood RNA sample was used to sequence both TCR alpha and TCR beta chains. As for how the authors treated the data: The median number of TCRs per sample was 90,000 to 100,000, ranging from about 23,224 to 750,000. V, J and CDR3 annotation of the TCR reads was carried out using the Decombinator software suite. Every sample was subsampled to the same number of TCRs (28,000) for the PS versus PT1 abundance plots. Expanded TCRs were defined as absent before sensitization and observed at least eight times at the 2-week time point. TCRdb redid the processing of the public reads, applying fastp at Q25 and MiXCR, and retained in-frame beta chains. A single entry per CDR3 protein holds the most common genes and DNA from its merged rows. These V and J calls originate from TCRdb's pipeline instead of the authors' own analysis. In this sample the table shows 150,000 to 200,000 distinct CDR3 sequences, 20% to 25% of which occur a single time. Approximately 6.4% of the sample goes to the ten largest clones.

Per the publication, the time point label means: patch test 1, 2 weeks after DPC sensitization. The treatment or condition tag for this specimen amounts to: therapeutic diphenylcyclopropenone sensitization with weekly scalp DPC. Blood at each patch-test visit was drawn before the patch test was applied. Patients were considered eligible if aged 18 to 70, diagnosed with alopecia and deemed suitable for DPC therapy, and patients were excluded if pregnant. Total RNA was extracted from unfractionated whole blood that had been collected in Tempus Blood RNA tubes. The sequence is built from TRBV3-1 and TRBJ1-2; the D gene assignment is ambiguous. The specimen comprised whole blood, sampled in connection with sensitization to the hapten diphenylcyclopropenone (DPC). This receptor was identified in a woman between 45 and 60 years old with alopecia areata. Some clones in this sample may be carry-over from other donors' samples. The CDR3 in this case is CASSLRVGEDYGYTF. The sequence in DNA is TGTGCCAGCAGCTTGAGGGTGGGAGAGGACTATGGCTACACCTTC.